This T cell receptor beta chain is from a study of blood T cell repertoires in COVID-19. As for the study in general: There were acute and convalescent COVID-19 samples, and they came from the United States, Italy and Spain. T cells, B-cell-depleted T cells, or PBMCs supplied cDNA or gDNA.

Authors' data handling: Amplification of reference gene primers was used by the study to estimate nucleated cell counts. This table comes from immunoSEQ multiplex PCR, and its TCRdb copy is limited to in-frame clones, with some not included. V, J and clone size were drawn from that table, and D and trimming were deduced from the DNA. The table lists 100,000 or so clones, roughly 87% of them singletons. The sequencing sample was made of peripheral blood. This receptor was obtained from a man aged 50-59 years with acute or convalescent COVID-19.

The CDR3 bases are TGTGCCAGCAGTTTAATAACTAGCTACGAGCAGTACTTC. It codes for CASSLITSYEQYF. This chain connects TRBV12-3 or TRBV12-4 to TRBJ2-7; perhaps TRBD2 as D (5 bases). Trimming shortened V by 2 bases and J by 3 bases, and 8 bases separated the two germline ends. This CDR3 has 13 residues.